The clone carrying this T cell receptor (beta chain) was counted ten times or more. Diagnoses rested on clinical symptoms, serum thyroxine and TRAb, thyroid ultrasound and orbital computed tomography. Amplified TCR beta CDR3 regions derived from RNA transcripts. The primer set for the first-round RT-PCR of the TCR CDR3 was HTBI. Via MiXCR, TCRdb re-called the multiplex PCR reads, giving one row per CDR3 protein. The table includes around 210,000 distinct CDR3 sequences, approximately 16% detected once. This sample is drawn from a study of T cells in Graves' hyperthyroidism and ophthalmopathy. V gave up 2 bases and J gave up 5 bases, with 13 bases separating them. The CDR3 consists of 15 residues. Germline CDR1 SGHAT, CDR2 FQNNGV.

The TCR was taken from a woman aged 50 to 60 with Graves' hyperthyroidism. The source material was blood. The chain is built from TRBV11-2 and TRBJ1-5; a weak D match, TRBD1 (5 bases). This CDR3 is CASSLIGAGDQPQHF. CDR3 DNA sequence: TGTGCCAGCAGCTTAATAGGGGCCGGGGATCAGCCCCAGCATTTT. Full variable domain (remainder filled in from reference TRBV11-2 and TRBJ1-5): EAGVAQSPRYKIIEKRQSVAFWCNPISGHATLYWYQQILGQGPKLLIQFQNNGVVDDSQLPKDRFSAERLKGVDSTLKIQPAKLEDSAVYLCASSLIGAGDQPQHFGDGTRLSIL.